These 27 T cell receptor beta chains share one sample of origin, sequenced in a study of technical replicates of blood from several donors. The table came from immunoSEQ multiplex PCR; TCRdb's copy has only in-frame clones and leaves some out. The table has 70,000 or so clones, approximately 90% seen once; the top ten hold 0.42%. Sample: T cells isolated from PBMCs. The receptors were gathered from a human donor in good health.

The CDR3 sequence: CASSTTGGRETQYF. As DNA, the CDR3 is TGTGCCAGCAGTACGACAGGGGGCAGAGAGACCCAGTACTTC. V and J are TRBV6-5 and TRBJ2-5, with 10 bases fitting TRBD1. V shed 5 bases, J shed 4 bases, and the junction held 4 bases outside the gene matches. The CDR3 sequence is 14 residues long. The germline CDR1 and CDR2 sequences are MNHEY and SVGAGI.

The rearrangement joins TRBV6-1 to TRBJ2-5; the match to TRBD2 covers 7 bases. The V segment lost 3 bases and the J segment 3 bases; nucleotides outside the gene matches: 13. CDR3 length equals 17 residues. Germline V gives CDR1 MNHNS, CDR2 SASEGT. For the CDR3, the DNA is TGTGCCAGCAGTGAGCTAACGAGGGAGCTAGCGGAAGAGACCCAGTACTTC. Translated, it gives CASSELTRELAEETQYF.

J is TRBJ2-7 and V is TRBV7-2; D perhaps matches TRBD1 (5 bases). The ends were cut back, 5 bases at V and 0 bases at J, with 11 bases in the middle. The CDR3 contains 14 residues. Germline V gene sequence: CDR1 SGHTA, CDR2 FQGNSA. This CDR3 is CASSLLGLSYEQYF. Here the CDR3 DNA reads TGTGCCAGCAGCCTCCTGGGGCTCTCCTACGAGCAGTACTTC.

The chain is built from TRBV28 and TRBJ1-2; TRBD1 is a possible D gene (5 bases). The germline V gene encodes CDR1 MDHEN and CDR2 SYDVKM. V lost 6 bases, J lost 2 bases, and 7 bases lay in between. The CDR3 runs to 12 residues. This CDR3 is CASRQVNYGYTF. The CDR3 region has the DNA TGTGCCAGCAGACAGGTGAACTATGGCTACACCTTC.

This rearrangement joins TRBV6-5 to TRBJ2-7, with 8 bases matching TRBD2. This CDR3 region has 14 residues. Looked up from germline, CDR1 is MNHEY and CDR2 is SVGAGI. Trimming removed 6 bases from V and 3 bases from J; junction bases left unmatched: 7. The DNA for the CDR3 is TGTGCCAGCAGAAAGGGTAGCGGGATCTACGAGCAGTACTTC. Protein sequence: CASRKGSGIYEQYF.

This clone was observed a single time. The V call is TRBV5-1, the J call TRBJ2-2; 11 nucleotides line up with TRBD2. The germline V gene encodes CDR1 SGHRS and CDR2 YFSETQ. This CDR3 has 16 amino acids. Trimming cost V 2 bases and J 3 bases; bases outside gene matches: 3. Here the CDR3 DNA reads TGCGCCAGCAGCTTTAGCGGGAGGGTGGACACCGGGGAGCTGTTTTTT. This sequence encodes CASSFSGRVDTGELFF.

The chain has TRBV11-3 and TRBJ2-4, with 11 bases identical to TRBD2. The ends lost 5 bases at V and 6 bases at J; junction bases unmatched: 3. In germline, CDR1 is SGHNT, CDR2 YENEEA. The CDR3 is made up of 14 amino acids. The CDR3 nucleotides read TGTGCCAGCAGCCAGACTAGCGGGGTAAACATTCAGTACTTC. This gives the protein CASSQTSGVNIQYF.

The genes are TRBV5-4 and TRBJ1-2, with D possibly being TRBD1 (6 bases). The CDR3 contains 13 residues. Germline V gives CDR1 SGHNT, CDR2 YYREEE (reference sequence). Trimming shortened V by 1 base and J by 2 bases, and 6 bases separated the two germline ends. CDR3 nucleotides: TGTGCCAGCAGCTTGCAGGGGAACTATGGCTACACCTTC. It encodes CASSLQGNYGYTF. The complete variable domain, with remaining parts taken from reference TRBV5-4 and TRBJ1-2, reads ETGVTQSPTHLIKTRGQQVTLRCSSQSGHNTVSWYQQALGQGPQFIFQYYREEENGRGNFPPRFSGLQFPNYSSELNVNALELDDSALYLCASSLQGNYGYTFGSGTRLTVV.

This chain joins TRBV11-3 and TRBJ2-7; no clear D gene. Germline V gene data show CDR1 as SGHNT and CDR2 as YENEEA. The CDR3 loop spans 16 amino acids. Between the trimmed V and J ends, which lost 5 bases and 6 bases, there was a span of 23 bases. CDR3 nucleotides: TGTGCCAGCAGCCAACTTCTGACTTCTAGGTGGGTCGAGCAGTACTTC. Encoded protein: CASSQLLTSRWVEQYF.

The rearrangement joins TRBV5-4 to TRBJ2-5; 10 bases match TRBD1. Looked up from germline, CDR1 is SGHNT and CDR2 is YYREEE (reference sequence). V shed 4 bases and J 4 bases; nucleotides not matched to a gene: 4. The CDR3 loop spans 14 amino acids. The CDR3 DNA sequence: TGTGCCAGCAGCCTAGGGACAGGGGCAGAGACCCAGTACTTC. As protein: CASSLGTGAETQYF.

The gene calls are TRBV5-1 and TRBJ2-3, with 9 nucleotides matching TRBD2. This CDR3 is built from 16 residues. Per germline, CDR1 SGHRS and CDR2 YFSETQ. With V trimmed by 5 bases and J by 4 bases, 11 bases remained unmatched. CDR3: CASRDLIAGVSDTQYF. CDR3 in DNA: TGCGCCAGCAGAGATCTAATAGCGGGAGTTTCAGATACGCAGTATTTT.

This clone was found a few times. The chain combines TRBV6-5 with TRBJ2-7; D is unresolved. V was trimmed by 5 bases and J by 2 bases, leaving 13 bases between them. Looked up from germline, CDR1 is MNHEY and CDR2 is SVGAGI. The CDR3 totals 14 residues. DNA for the CDR3: TGTGCCAGCAGTGACCCCCTGAGGCCCTACGAGCAGTACTTC. Translating gives CASSDPLRPYEQYF.

The chain uses TRBV6-5 and TRBJ2-2; D is possibly TRBD2 (5 bases). Germline CDR1 reads MNHEY; CDR2 reads SVGAGI. CDR3 length: 14 residues. V shed 4 bases and J shed 4 bases, with 10 bases lying between them. The chain's CDR3 is CASSLWESTGELFF. The CDR3 DNA reads as TGTGCCAGCAGTTTGTGGGAGAGCACCGGGGAGCTGTTTTTT.

The chain is built from TRBV28 and TRBJ2-7; D might be TRBD1 (5 bases). The CDR3 contains 13 residues. From germline, CDR1 is MDHEN and CDR2 SYDVKM. Trimming cost V 3 bases and J 3 bases, with 9 bases left between them. CDR3 region: CASSFQGVYEQYF. In nucleotides, the CDR3 is TGTGCCAGCAGTTTTCAGGGTGTCTACGAGCAGTACTTC.

For this clone: The same CDR3 also results from other DNA sequences found in this sample. The V and J genes are TRBV30 and TRBJ2-3; no clear D. The CDR3 is 12 residues long. Trimming stripped 0 bases from V and 5 bases from J, with 6 bases between. CDR1 is GTSNPN, CDR2 SVGIG, per germline (reference sequence). The CDR3 region is CAWSVLRDTQYF. CDR3 nucleotide sequence: TGTGCCTGGAGTGTACTTAGAGATACGCAGTATTTT. The complete variable domain, with remaining parts taken from reference TRBV30 and TRBJ2-3, reads SQTIHQWPATLVQPVGSPLSLECTVEGTSNPNLYWYRQAAGRGLQLLFYSVGIGQISSEVPQNLSASRPQDRQFILSSKKLLLSDSGFYLCAWSVLRDTQYFGPGTRLTVL.

The chain recombines TRBV18 with TRBJ1-5; tentatively, D is TRBD1 (6 bases). This CDR3 spans 14 amino acids. Trimming removed 3 bases at V and 3 bases at J, with 9 bases between. Germline V gene data show CDR1 as KGHSH and CDR2 as LQKENI. CDR3 in DNA: TGTGCCAGCTCACCGGACAGCCTCAATCAGCCCCAGCATTTT. Translated, it gives CASSPDSLNQPQHF.

The chain joins TRBV5-6 to TRBJ2-7, with 8 bases fitting TRBD1. Germline values: CDR1 SGHDT, CDR2 YYEEEE. This CDR3 region has 13 residues. J lost 4 bases, V lost 4 bases, and 4 bases had no gene match. This chain's CDR3 is CASSRDRRYEQYF. CDR3 coding DNA: TGTGCCAGCAGCCGGGACAGGAGATACGAGCAGTACTTC.

The chain links TRBV5-4 to TRBJ2-7; D uncertain. This CDR3 is 13 amino acids long. Trimming pared 0 bases from V and 3 bases from J, leaving 7 bases between. Germline V CDR1 and CDR2: SGHNT, YYREEE (reference sequence). The CDR3 sequence: CASSLGTGYEQYF. The CDR3 DNA sequence: TGTGCCAGCAGCTTGGGAACTGGCTACGAGCAGTACTTC.

This sequence joins TRBV7-9 and TRBJ2-7; no clear D gene. CDR3 length: 11 amino acids. Trimming left V 4 bases short and J 4 bases short, with 5 bases between. Germline V gene lookup returns CDR1 SEHNR and CDR2 FQNEAQ (reference sequence). CDR3 amino acids: CASSSEYEQYF. The CDR3 DNA reads TGTGCCAGCAGCTCCGAGTACGAGCAGTACTTC.

The gene calls are TRBV19 and TRBJ2-1, with 10 bases that match TRBD2. This CDR3 comprises 16 residues. The germline CDR1 and CDR2 sequences are LNHDA and SQIVND (reference sequence). With 4 bases clipped from V and 6 bases from J, the junction kept 9 bases outside the gene matches. This chain's CDR3 is CASSTLASGSFNEQFF. CDR3 bases: TGTGCCAGTAGTACCCTGGCTAGCGGGAGTTTCAATGAGCAGTTCTTC.

This clone is a singleton in its sample. This chain uses TRBV4-3 with TRBJ2-5, with 8 nucleotides matching TRBD2. V was clipped by 1 base and J by 4 bases; unmatched bases: 11. This CDR3 comprises 17 residues. Germline V gene lookup returns CDR1 LGHNA and CDR2 YSLEER. Here the CDR3 reads CASSQGGGLGTPETQYF. The CDR3 DNA sequence: TGCGCCAGCAGCCAAGGTGGGGGACTAGGCACCCCAGAGACCCAGTACTTC.

This clone is a singleton in its sample. V gene TRBV2 combines with J gene TRBJ2-7; TRBD2 matches 7 bases. The V segment lost 6 bases and the J segment 0 bases; nucleotides outside the gene matches: 2. The CDR3 is 13 amino acids. The germline gives CDR1 SNHLY, CDR2 FYNNEI. Here the CDR3 DNA reads TGTGCCAGCAGCCTAGCGGCCTCCTACGAGCAGTACTTC. Translating gives CASSLAASYEQYF.

This chain connects TRBV25-1 to TRBJ2-1, with a tentative D call TRBD1 (5 bases). V dropped 4 bases and J dropped 5 bases, with 12 bases sitting between them. CDR3 length: 14 residues. CDR1 MGHDK and CDR2 SYGVNS come from the germline V gene. CDR3 protein: CASSVLTGNNEQFF. As DNA, the CDR3 is TGTGCCAGCAGTGTACTCACAGGTAACAATGAGCAGTTCTTC.

The chain carries TRBV5-8 and TRBJ2-7; 10 nucleotides align to TRBD1. Germline values: CDR1 SGHTS, CDR2 YDEGEE. V shed 0 bases and J 3 bases; nucleotides not matched to a gene: 3. This CDR3 spans 15 amino acids. CDR3: CASSLGGTGDYEQYF. The CDR3 bases are TGTGCCAGCAGCTTGGGGGGGACAGGGGACTACGAGCAGTACTTC.

In its sample, this clone was seen a few times. The chain recombines TRBV27 with TRBJ1-4; possible D gene TRBD1, 5 bases. Germline lookup yields CDR1 MNHEY and CDR2 SMNVEV (reference sequence). Trimming shortened V by 2 bases and J by 8 bases, and 12 bases separated the two germline ends. The length of the CDR3 is 14 residues. The CDR3 reads CASSLVGGREKLFF. The CDR3, as DNA: TGTGCCAGCAGTTTAGTGGGGGGAAGAGAAAAACTGTTTTTT.

As DNA, the CDR3 is TGTGCCAGCAGTGCAAACAGGGAAGTGAACACTGAAGCTTTCTTT. As protein: CASSANREVNTEAFF. The V and J genes are TRBV25-1 and TRBJ1-1, with a possible D match to TRBD1 (6 bases). Per germline, CDR1 MGHDK and CDR2 SYGVNS. The CDR3 contains 15 residues. Trimming removed 4 bases from V and 0 bases from J, with 12 bases in between. The full variable domain, completed using reference TRBV25-1 and TRBJ1-1, is EADIYQTPRYLVIGTGKKITLECSQTMGHDKMYWYQQDPGMELHLIHYSYGVNSTEKGDLSSESTVSRIRTEHFPLTLESARPSHTSQYLCASSANREVNTEAFFGQGTRLTVV.

This chain links TRBV5-4 with TRBJ2-2, with D maybe TRBD2 (6 bases). Trimming pared 4 bases from V and 11 bases from J, leaving 18 bases between. Germline V gene sequence: CDR1 SGHNT, CDR2 YYREEE (reference sequence). The CDR3 is made up of 14 amino acids. The CDR3 region is CASSPNRTGSELFF. CDR3 nucleotide sequence: TGTGCCAGCAGCCCCAACAGAACCGGGAGTGAGCTGTTTTTT.